The rows below give T cell receptor beta chains drawn from one sample of a study of blood T cell repertoires in COVID-19. The table came from immunoSEQ multiplex PCR; TCRdb's copy has only in-frame clones and leaves some out. The repertoire holds a few hundred thousand clones, with around 92% as singletons. The sample taken for sequencing was peripheral blood. The receptor source for this set is a man between 18 and 29 years old who had recovered from COVID-19. Each CDR3 is given with its conserved first and last residue. The order of the fields is D gene, clone size, V gene, J gene, CDR3 protein, CDR3 DNA. The D gene is left open where the match is weak. A clone size is listed for some rows: how often the clone was seen (once, few, many), or a class if it is expanded.

d_gene: TRBD1
abundance: NA
v_gene: TRBV27
j_gene: TRBJ1-2
CDR3aa: CASAWGDRGGYTF
CDR3nt: TGTGCCAGCGCCTGGGGGGACAGGGGAGGCTACACCTTC

d_gene: TRBD1
abundance: NA
v_gene: TRBV11-2
j_gene: TRBJ1-2
CDR3aa: CASSLRGQGTYGYTF
CDR3nt: TGTGCCAGCAGCCTCCGCGGACAGGGGACCTATGGCTACACCTTC

d_gene: NA
abundance: NA
v_gene: TRBV2
j_gene: TRBJ1-1
CDR3aa: CASSEKWAHYMNTEAFF
CDR3nt: TGTGCCAGCAGTGAAAAGTGGGCGCATTATATGAACACTGAAGCTTTCTTT

d_gene: NA
abundance: NA
v_gene: TRBV27
j_gene: TRBJ1-2
CDR3aa: CASSLAGNYGYTF
CDR3nt: TGTGCCAGCAGTTTAGCAGGCAACTATGGCTACACCTTC

d_gene: TRBD1
abundance: NA
v_gene: TRBV19
j_gene: TRBJ1-6
CDR3aa: CASNEGQGDSPLHF
CDR3nt: TGTGCCAGTAACGAGGGACAGGGGGATTCACCCCTCCACTTT

d_gene: TRBD2
abundance: NA
v_gene: TRBV2
j_gene: TRBJ2-5
CDR3aa: CASSVPAGGPVEETQYF
CDR3nt: TGTGCCAGCAGTGTGCCAGCGGGAGGGCCGGTTGAAGAGACCCAGTACTTC

d_gene: TRBD2
abundance: once
v_gene: TRBV18
j_gene: TRBJ2-7
CDR3aa: CASSPRTSGGYEQYF
CDR3nt: TGTGCCAGCTCACCAAGAACTAGCGGGGGCTACGAGCAGTACTTC

d_gene: NA
abundance: once
v_gene: TRBV5-1
j_gene: TRBJ2-2
CDR3aa: CASRSSTGELFF
CDR3nt: TGCGCCAGCAGGTCCTCCACCGGGGAGCTGTTTTTT

d_gene: NA
abundance: NA
v_gene: TRBV2
j_gene: TRBJ1-1
CDR3aa: CASRVAETEAFF
CDR3nt: TGTGCCAGCAGGGTGGCGGAGACTGAAGCTTTCTTT

d_gene: TRBD2
abundance: NA
v_gene: TRBV6-6
j_gene: TRBJ2-7
CDR3aa: CASSLSSGEGEQYF
CDR3nt: TGTGCCAGCAGTTTATCTAGCGGGGAGGGCGAGCAGTACTTC

d_gene: TRBD2
abundance: NA
v_gene: TRBV6-5
j_gene: TRBJ2-1
CDR3aa: CASTELAGAVHEQFF
CDR3nt: TGTGCCAGCACCGAACTAGCGGGAGCTGTTCACGAGCAGTTCTTC

d_gene: NA
abundance: NA
v_gene: TRBV19
j_gene: TRBJ2-7
CDR3aa: CASSIGSTEQYF
CDR3nt: TGTGCCAGTAGTATTGGTAGCACCGAGCAGTACTTC

d_gene: NA
abundance: NA
v_gene: TRBV5-1
j_gene: TRBJ1-1
CDR3aa: CASSNPGARGTEAFF
CDR3nt: TGCGCCAGCAGCAACCCGGGAGCCCGAGGGACTGAAGCTTTCTTT

d_gene: TRBD1
abundance: once
v_gene: TRBV6-4
j_gene: TRBJ1-2
CDR3aa: CASSAGTGMSSYTF
CDR3nt: TGTGCCAGCAGTGCCGGGACAGGGATGTCCAGCTACACCTTC

d_gene: NA
abundance: NA
v_gene: TRBV30
j_gene: TRBJ2-7
CDR3aa: CAWSSGHLYEQYF
CDR3nt: TGTGCCTGGAGTTCCGGACACCTCTACGAGCAGTACTTC

d_gene: NA
abundance: NA
v_gene: TRBV3-1/TRBV3-2
j_gene: TRBJ1-2
CDR3aa: CASSQMQGGPGYTF
CDR3nt: TGTGCCAGCAGCCAAATGCAGGGAGGGCCTGGCTACACCTTC

d_gene: NA
abundance: NA
v_gene: TRBV6-2/TRBV6-3
j_gene: TRBJ2-3
CDR3aa: CASSPLGRRGILIDTQYF
CDR3nt: TGTGCCAGCAGTCCCCTCGGCCGCAGGGGAATTCTGATCGATACGCAGTATTTT

d_gene: TRBD2
abundance: NA
v_gene: TRBV5-5
j_gene: TRBJ2-3
CDR3aa: CASSSHRTSGGQADTQYF
CDR3nt: TGTGCCAGCAGCTCCCACCGGACTAGCGGGGGGCAGGCAGATACGCAGTATTTT

d_gene: TRBD2
abundance: NA
v_gene: TRBV7-9
j_gene: TRBJ2-7
CDR3aa: CASSSPGLVGGEQYF
CDR3nt: TGTGCCAGCAGCTCACCCGGACTAGTGGGGGGCGAGCAGTACTTC

d_gene: NA
abundance: NA
v_gene: TRBV7-8
j_gene: TRBJ1-5
CDR3aa: CASSSLGGQGNQPQHF
CDR3nt: TGTGCCAGCAGCTCCCTGGGGGGGCAAGGCAATCAGCCCCAGCATTTT

d_gene: TRBD1
abundance: NA
v_gene: TRBV5-4
j_gene: TRBJ2-4
CDR3aa: CASSYQGETKNIQYF
CDR3nt: TGTGCCAGCAGCTACCAGGGGGAAACCAAAAACATTCAGTACTTC

d_gene: NA
abundance: NA
v_gene: TRBV6-1
j_gene: TRBJ2-1
CDR3aa: CASSEDRWGLDEQFF
CDR3nt: TGTGCCAGCAGTGAAGACAGGTGGGGCCTTGATGAGCAGTTCTTC

d_gene: NA
abundance: once
v_gene: TRBV4-1
j_gene: TRBJ2-7
CDR3aa: CASSQEAGIGEQYF
CDR3nt: TGCGCCAGCAGCCAAGAGGCGGGCATTGGAGAGCAGTACTTC

d_gene: TRBD1
abundance: NA
v_gene: TRBV19
j_gene: TRBJ1-5
CDR3aa: CASSAFGQGGYRPQHF
CDR3nt: TGTGCCAGTAGTGCGTTCGGACAGGGCGGTTATCGGCCCCAGCATTTT

d_gene: NA
abundance: NA
v_gene: TRBV19
j_gene: TRBJ2-3
CDR3aa: CASSRTGGTTDTQYF
CDR3nt: TGTGCCAGTAGTAGAACCGGGGGTACGACAGATACGCAGTATTTT

d_gene: TRBD1
abundance: NA
v_gene: TRBV3-1/TRBV3-2
j_gene: TRBJ2-3
CDR3aa: CASSQDLDRESTDTQYF
CDR3nt: TGTGCCAGCAGCCAAGACCTGGACAGGGAAAGCACAGATACGCAGTATTTT

d_gene: TRBD2
abundance: NA
v_gene: TRBV9
j_gene: TRBJ2-3
CDR3aa: CASNTPEGGGRIDTQYF
CDR3nt: TGTGCCAGCAACACCCCTGAGGGCGGGGGGAGAATAGATACGCAGTATTTT

d_gene: NA
abundance: NA
v_gene: TRBV21-1
j_gene: TRBJ1-4
CDR3aa: CASFLYYTPHATNEKLFF
CDR3nt: TGTGCCAGCTTCCTTTATTATACCCCACATGCAACTAATGAAAAACTGTTTTTT

d_gene: TRBD1
abundance: NA
v_gene: TRBV20-1
j_gene: TRBJ1-1
CDR3aa: CSASDRGKADTEAFF
CDR3nt: TGCAGTGCTAGTGACAGGGGAAAAGCCGACACTGAAGCTTTCTTT

d_gene: TRBD2
abundance: NA
v_gene: TRBV27
j_gene: TRBJ2-2
CDR3aa: CASSWRLAGGELFF
CDR3nt: TGTGCCAGCAGTTGGCGACTAGCGGGCGGGGAGCTGTTTTTT

d_gene: TRBD1
abundance: once
v_gene: TRBV18
j_gene: TRBJ1-6
CDR3aa: CASSPEGQGNNSPLHF
CDR3nt: TGTGCCAGCTCACCAGAGGGACAGGGGAATAATTCACCCCTCCACTTT

d_gene: TRBD1
abundance: NA
v_gene: TRBV2
j_gene: TRBJ2-2
CDR3aa: CASSGGTGGSGELFF
CDR3nt: TGTGCCAGCAGTGGGGGGACAGGTGGGAGCGGGGAGCTGTTTTTT

d_gene: NA
abundance: NA
v_gene: TRBV5-1
j_gene: TRBJ2-1
CDR3aa: CASSLLVGSNEQFF
CDR3nt: TGCGCCAGCAGCTTGTTGGTGGGCAGCAATGAGCAGTTCTTC

d_gene: NA
abundance: NA
v_gene: TRBV9
j_gene: TRBJ2-2
CDR3aa: CASSVTPRELFF
CDR3nt: TGTGCCAGCAGCGTTACACCCCGGGAGCTGTTTTTT

d_gene: TRBD2
abundance: NA
v_gene: TRBV5-1
j_gene: TRBJ2-7
CDR3aa: CASSLRAGGFSYEQYF
CDR3nt: TGCGCCAGCAGCTTAAGGGCGGGAGGGTTTTCCTACGAGCAGTACTTC

d_gene: NA
abundance: NA
v_gene: TRBV6-5
j_gene: TRBJ1-3
CDR3aa: CASSYSGTLGNTIYF
CDR3nt: TGTGCCAGCAGTTACTCGGGGACACTTGGAAACACCATATATTTT

d_gene: NA
abundance: NA
v_gene: TRBV5-4
j_gene: TRBJ1-2
CDR3aa: CASSLAGGSDGYTF
CDR3nt: TGTGCCAGCAGCTTGGCCGGGGGTTCCGATGGCTACACCTTC

d_gene: NA
abundance: once
v_gene: TRBV11-2
j_gene: TRBJ2-7
CDR3aa: CASSLDYAGSLEQYF
CDR3nt: TGTGCCAGCAGCTTAGATTATGCGGGAAGCCTCGAGCAGTACTTC

d_gene: TRBD1
abundance: NA
v_gene: TRBV18
j_gene: TRBJ1-1
CDR3aa: CASSPTNDRGNTEAFF
CDR3nt: TGTGCCAGCTCACCCACAAATGACAGGGGAAACACTGAAGCTTTCTTT

d_gene: TRBD1
abundance: NA
v_gene: TRBV10-3
j_gene: TRBJ2-6
CDR3aa: CAIHPGTGSNRSGANVLTF
CDR3nt: TGTGCCATACACCCCGGGACAGGGTCGAACCGCTCTGGGGCCAACGTCCTGACTTTC

d_gene: TRBD2
abundance: NA
v_gene: TRBV18
j_gene: TRBJ2-7
CDR3aa: CASSPHIAGDYEQYF
CDR3nt: TGTGCCAGCTCTCCACACATAGCGGGAGACTACGAGCAGTACTTC

d_gene: NA
abundance: NA
v_gene: TRBV3-1/TRBV3-2
j_gene: TRBJ1-2
CDR3aa: CASSQEGQYYGYTF
CDR3nt: TGTGCCAGCAGCCAAGAAGGACAGTACTATGGCTACACCTTC

d_gene: TRBD1
abundance: NA
v_gene: TRBV27
j_gene: TRBJ1-5
CDR3aa: CASKGQGNQPQHF
CDR3nt: TGTGCCAGCAAGGGACAGGGCAATCAGCCCCAGCATTTT

d_gene: NA
abundance: once
v_gene: TRBV5-4
j_gene: TRBJ1-2
CDR3aa: CASSSGYKANYGYTF
CDR3nt: TGTGCCAGCAGCAGCGGATACAAGGCCAACTATGGCTACACCTTC

d_gene: NA
abundance: once
v_gene: TRBV2
j_gene: TRBJ1-1
CDR3aa: CASSVGGPNTEAFF
CDR3nt: TGTGCCAGCAGTGTTGGGGGCCCGAACACTGAAGCTTTCTTT

d_gene: NA
abundance: once
v_gene: TRBV6-5
j_gene: TRBJ2-1
CDR3aa: CASTAGLANEQFF
CDR3nt: TGTGCCAGCACCGCCGGACTGGCCAATGAGCAGTTCTTC

d_gene: TRBD1
abundance: NA
v_gene: TRBV5-1
j_gene: TRBJ2-7
CDR3aa: CASSSTGPSSYEQYF
CDR3nt: TGCGCCAGCAGCTCGACAGGGCCAAGCTCCTACGAGCAGTACTTC